This record concerns one TCR beta chain sequence. The V gene's germline CDR1 is SGHKS and CDR2 YYEKEE (reference sequence). The CDR3 has 18 residues. Between the trimmed V and J ends, which lost 1 base and 7 bases, there was a span of 21 bases. Generated by immunoSEQ multiplex PCR, the TCRdb table keeps only in-frame clones and is missing some. The data hold approximately 200,000 clones, with less than 90% observed a single time. The sample is drawn from a study of blood T cell repertoires in COVID-19. On the study more broadly: The United States, Italy and Spain provided the acute and convalescent COVID-19 samples.

This receptor was identified in a man aged 70 or older with active or convalescent COVID-19. J is TRBJ1-6 and V is TRBV5-5, with TRBD1 as a possible D gene (6 bases). Sequenced: peripheral blood. The CDR3 spells CASSLYAGAAGVNSPLHF. The CDR3 DNA reads as TGTGCCAGCAGCTTGTACGCCGGGGCCGCAGGGGTGAATTCACCCCTCCACTTT. The whole variable domain, filled in from reference TRBV5-5 and TRBJ1-6, reads DAGVTQSPTHLIKTRGQQVTLRCSPISGHKSVSWYQQVLGQGPQFIFQYYEKEERGRGNFPDRFSARQFPNYSSELNVNALLLGDSALYLCASSLYAGAAGVNSPLHFGNGTRLTVT.